This T cell receptor beta chain was sequenced in a study of Ad26.COV2.S vaccination and SARS-CoV-2 variants. Findings of the study overall: Whether participants received vaccine or placebo, their non-spike TCR breadth was similar.

Treatment meaning: 15 to 20 received Ad26.COV2.S at low or high dose, single or two shots; about 5 received placebo; per-sample allocation not given. The samples were gathered on day 63 after the first injection of vaccine or placebo. Comment on this clone: The antigen is undetermined.

The CDR3 spans 15 residues. Germline V gene lookup returns CDR1 MDHEN and CDR2 SYDVKM. The V gene lost 8 bases and the J gene lost 6 bases, with 19 bases spanning the gap. The protocol was immunoSEQ multiplex PCR, while the TCRdb copy is restricted to in-frame clones and leaves out a portion. The table records approximately 480,000 clones, around nine tenths of them present only once. The TCR sequence derives from a person aged 18-60 years who received the Ad26.COV2.S COVID-19 vaccine or a placebo. The V and J genes are TRBV28 and TRBJ2-2; TRBD1 is a possible D gene (5 bases). The sample consisted of peripheral blood, taken in a trial of Ad26.COV2.S vaccine versus placebo. The CDR3 spells CASGAVSLQAGELFF. The CDR3 nucleotides are TGTGCCAGCGGGGCTGTCTCGTTGCAAGCCGGGGAGCTGTTTTTT.